Below, one TCR beta chain is given with its context. This record belongs to a study of control samples from healthy donors and cancer patients. The assay was immunoSEQ multiplex PCR, and TCRdb's table has in-frame clones only and misses some. Of just over 9,000 clones in the sample, about 91% were seen once. The CDR3 loop spans 16 amino acids. This TCR was sampled from a man between 60 and 70 years old with colorectal cancer. This chain joins TRBV21-1 and TRBJ1-1; TRBD1 is the table's D call, not checked against the DNA. TRBV21-1 is deemed a pseudogene. Sequencing was performed on PBMCs. CDR3 protein: CASSKGGGTRDTEAFF. DNA for the CDR3: TGTGCCAGCAGCAAAGGGGGTGGGACACGGGACACTGAAGCTTTCTTT.